This T cell receptor beta chain originates from a study of control samples from healthy donors and cancer patients. The J segment lost 9 bases and the V segment lost 4 bases, leaving 15 bases of the junction unmatched. The germline V gene has CDR1 MNHEY and CDR2 SVGAGI. This CDR3 has 16 amino acids. Sequencing used immunoSEQ multiplex PCR; TCRdb keeps in-frame clones, though not all of them. The repertoire includes about 190,000 clones, 90% to 95% of them detected once, and 1.5% to 2% sits in the top ten. V is TRBV6-5 and J is TRBJ2-1, with TRBD1 identical over 7 bases. The origin of this receptor is a man aged 25-45 years in good health. The sample consisted of blood. The CDR3 DNA sequence: TGTGCCAGCAGTTCAAAGGGGGCGTTTCGTTTGGGTGAGCAGTTCTTC. This codes for CASSSKGAFRLGEQFF.